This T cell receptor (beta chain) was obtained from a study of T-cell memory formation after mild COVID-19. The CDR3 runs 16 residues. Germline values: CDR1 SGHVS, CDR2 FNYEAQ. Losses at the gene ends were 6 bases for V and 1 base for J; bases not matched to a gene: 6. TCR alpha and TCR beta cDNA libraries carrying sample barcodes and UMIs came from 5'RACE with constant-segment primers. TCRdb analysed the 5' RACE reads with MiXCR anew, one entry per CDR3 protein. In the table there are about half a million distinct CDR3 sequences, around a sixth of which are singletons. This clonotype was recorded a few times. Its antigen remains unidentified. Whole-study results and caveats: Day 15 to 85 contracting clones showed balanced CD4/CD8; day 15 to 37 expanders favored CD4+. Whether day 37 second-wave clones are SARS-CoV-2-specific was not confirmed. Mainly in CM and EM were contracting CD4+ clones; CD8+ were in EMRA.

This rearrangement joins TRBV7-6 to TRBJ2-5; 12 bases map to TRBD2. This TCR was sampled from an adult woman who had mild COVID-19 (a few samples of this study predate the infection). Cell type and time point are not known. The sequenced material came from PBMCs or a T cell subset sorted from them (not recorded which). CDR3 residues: CASSPTGLAGQETQYF. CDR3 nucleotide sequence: TGTGCCAGCAGTCCCACGGGACTAGCGGGCCAAGAGACCCAGTACTTC.